This T cell receptor (beta chain) appears in the sequencing data of a study of PD-1 blockade in classical Hodgkin lymphoma. Study-wide points: Healthy donors were reported to have higher baseline TCR diversity than newly diagnosed patients. The baseline diversity of complete responders showed similarity to that of newly diagnosed patients.

Of note for this clone: Antigen specificity is unknown.

In germline, CDR1 is ENHRY, CDR2 SYGVKD. CDR3 length: 13 residues. Trimming removed 4 bases at V and 8 bases at J, with 12 bases between. Method: immunoSEQ multiplex PCR; TCRdb's copy keeps in-frame clones and lacks some. The sample contains about 38,000 clones, 75% to 85% of which appear only once. Time point noted: cycle 4 day 1 (C4D1), after less than 7 weeks of nivolumab. Each of the patients experienced relapse following autologous stem cell transplantation, and their brentuximab vedotin exposure differed. Patients reached a best response of complete response, partial response or progressive disease.

The J gene is TRBJ2-1, the V gene TRBV10-3; unclear D gene. This specimen consisted of peripheral blood mononuclear cells (PBMCs), obtained before the fourth cycle of nivolumab. The receptor was derived from a human donor with classical Hodgkin lymphoma. CDR3 DNA sequence: TGTGCCATCAGTGGTTCGTCCACCGATGAGCAGTTCTTC. Its protein is CAISGSSTDEQFF.